Presented here are 18 T cell receptor beta chains from one specimen sequenced in a study of shared clonotypes between healthy human individuals. Method: immunoSEQ multiplex PCR; TCRdb's copy keeps in-frame clones and lacks some. The sample consists of roughly 2,300,000 clones, under 95% of them appearing once. Sequenced: naive CD4+ T cells from PBMCs. The subset is: CD45RA+ positively selected. Receptor source: a man younger than 35 in good health. Some clones in this sample may be carry-over from other donors' samples.

The chain is built from TRBV28 and TRBJ1-1, with D possibly matching TRBD1 (6 bases). CDR1 MDHEN and CDR2 SYDVKM come from the germline V gene. The CDR3 consists of 13 residues. Trimming cost V 1 base and J 11 bases, with 14 bases left between them. The CDR3: CASSLYRAEGAFF. CDR3 DNA sequence: TGTGCCAGCAGTTTATACAGGGCTGAGGGGGCTTTCTTT. Combining the CDR3 with reference TRBV28 and TRBJ1-1 gives the whole variable domain DVKVTQSSRYLVKRTGEKVFLECVQDMDHENMFWYRQDPGLGLRLIYFSYDVKMKEKGDIPEGYSVSREKKERFSLILESASTNQTSMYLCASSLYRAEGAFFGQGTRLTVV.

The chain employs TRBV5-1 and TRBJ2-3; 10 bases fit TRBD1. J lost 3 bases, V lost 4 bases, and 5 bases had no gene match. The CDR3 consists of 15 residues. CDR1 is SGHRS and CDR2 is YFSETQ in the germline V gene. The CDR3 sequence: CASSPPGQGTDTQYF. As DNA, the CDR3 is TGCGCCAGCAGCCCACCGGGACAGGGGACAGATACGCAGTATTTT.

The gene calls are TRBV2 and TRBJ2-3; TRBD2 matches 8 bases. In germline, CDR1 is SNHLY, CDR2 FYNNEI. CDR3 size: 16 residues. V gave up 5 bases and J gave up 2 bases; unmatched junction bases: 9. The CDR3 is CASSRNTAGVTDTQYF. As DNA, the CDR3 is TGTGCCAGCAGTCGAAATACAGCGGGAGTCACAGATACGCAGTATTTT.

This chain connects TRBV27 to TRBJ2-1; perhaps TRBD2 as D (7 bases). This CDR3 has 14 residues. V was cut by 8 bases and J by 1 base, with 12 bases left in between. Germline CDR1 reads MNHEY; CDR2 reads SMNVEV (reference sequence). CDR3 nucleotide sequence: TGTGCCAGCGGCAGGGGAGGGTCCTACAATGAGCAGTTCTTC. Translating gives CASGRGGSYNEQFF.

The chain combines TRBV5-1 with TRBJ1-2; 7 bases map to TRBD1. The germline gives CDR1 SGHRS, CDR2 YFSETQ. CDR3 length: 19 residues. Germline trimming cut 2 bases from V and 7 bases from J; bases unmatched to any gene: 23. The CDR3 loop reads CASSFSTRGGGDKAAGYTF. The CDR3 DNA reads TGCGCCAGCAGCTTCAGTACTAGAGGGGGCGGCGATAAGGCTGCTGGCTACACCTTC.

CDR3 sequence (DNA): TGTGCCAGCAGTACTGGGGGGGAGGGTACAGATACGCAGTATTTT. Amino acid sequence: CASSTGGEGTDTQYF. This sequence joins TRBV28 and TRBJ2-3, with 7 bases identical to TRBD2. The CDR3 is 15 residues long. Germline V gene sequence: CDR1 MDHEN, CDR2 SYDVKM. Trimming took 5 bases from V and 3 from J; bases not matched to a gene: 8.

The chain couples TRBV7-6 to TRBJ2-5, with 9 bases that match TRBD2. The CDR3 spans 15 residues. The V gene end was trimmed by 0 bases and the J gene end by 4 bases; junction bases not matched to a gene: 3. Germline assignment: CDR1 SGHVS and CDR2 FNYEAQ. The CDR3 protein is CASSLAILAGETQYF. The CDR3 DNA follows: TGTGCCAGCAGCTTAGCGATACTAGCGGGAGAGACCCAGTACTTC.

The rearrangement links TRBV11-3 to TRBJ2-1, with 14 positions matching TRBD2. The trim removed 2 bases at V and 8 bases at J, leaving 8 bases unmatched. The V gene's germline CDR1 is SGHNT and CDR2 YENEEA. CDR3 length: 17 residues. CDR3 residues: CASSLTWGTSGSHEQFF. The CDR3, as DNA: TGTGCCAGCAGCTTAACCTGGGGGACTAGCGGGAGCCATGAGCAGTTCTTC.

The genes are TRBV7-8 and TRBJ1-3, with D perhaps TRBD1 (5 bases). The CDR3 is 14 residues long. Trimming took off 3 bases at V and 2 bases at J, with 8 bases between the two ends. CDR1 and CDR2 (germline): SGHVS, FQNEAQ. Here the CDR3 DNA reads TGTGCCAGCAGCTTCGGGGCAACTGGAAACACCATATATTTT. It encodes CASSFGATGNTIYF.

The chain is built from TRBV6-1 and TRBJ2-7, with D perhaps TRBD2 (5 bases). The germline gives CDR1 MNHNS, CDR2 SASEGT. The V gene lost 8 bases and the J gene lost 7 bases, with 21 bases spanning the gap. This CDR3 has 14 amino acids. In DNA, the CDR3 is TGTGCCAGCTTCGCGAGGGAGTTCTCGTGGGAGCAGTACTTC. It translates to CASFAREFSWEQYF.

V is TRBV28 and J is TRBJ1-2; D unresolved. CDR1 is MDHEN, CDR2 SYDVKM, per germline. Trimming removed 7 bases from V and 4 bases from J, with 10 bases in between. The CDR3 is made up of 12 amino acids. The CDR3 protein is CASTQSGYGYTF. The CDR3 DNA sequence: TGTGCCAGCACTCAAAGCGGCTATGGCTACACCTTC.

This chain connects TRBV4-1 to TRBJ2-3, with TRBD2 matching over 13 bases. This CDR3 is built from 18 residues. With V trimmed by 4 bases and J by 2 bases, 9 bases remained unmatched. CDR1 and CDR2 (germline): MGHRA, YSYEKL. For the CDR3, the DNA is TGCGCCAGCAGCCTTACTAGCGGGAGGGGGATTTCCACAGATACGCAGTATTTT. This codes for CASSLTSGRGISTDTQYF.

This chain links TRBV5-1 with TRBJ2-5; a weak D match, TRBD2 (6 bases). Trimming took 4 bases from V and 5 from J, leaving 15 bases between them. The CDR3 has 14 amino acids. Germline V gene lookup returns CDR1 SGHRS and CDR2 YFSETQ. The CDR3 DNA follows: TGCGCCAGCAGCCATGGGACTTTTCGGGAGACCCAGTACTTC. It codes for CASSHGTFRETQYF.

The CDR3 loop reads CASSQDRDYEQYF. Here the CDR3 DNA reads TGCGCCAGCAGCCAGGATCGTGATTACGAGCAGTACTTC. The J gene is TRBJ2-7, the V gene TRBV4-3; unclear D gene. V was shortened by 3 bases and J by 4 bases, with 10 bases between the two germline ends. Germline CDR1 is LGHNA and CDR2 is YSLEER. CDR3 size: 13 residues.

The chain links TRBV5-1 to TRBJ2-5; D is unclear. CDR3 length: 14 amino acids. V gave up 6 bases and J gave up 4 bases, with 16 bases separating them. Germline V gives CDR1 SGHRS, CDR2 YFSETQ. The CDR3 nucleotides are TGCGCCAGCAATAAGGGTACTCCCCCAGAGACCCAGTACTTC. Translation: CASNKGTPPETQYF. The complete variable domain, with remaining parts taken from reference TRBV5-1 and TRBJ2-5, reads KAGVTQTPRYLIKTRGQQVTLSCSPISGHRSVSWYQQTPGQGLQFLFEYFSETQRNKGNFPGRFSGRQFSNSRSEMNVSTLELGDSALYLCASNKGTPPETQYFGPGTRLLVL.

V and J are TRBV7-9 and TRBJ2-5; D ambiguous. The CDR3 extends over 14 amino acids. Germline V gene data show CDR1 as SEHNR and CDR2 as FQNEAQ (reference sequence). V lost 7 bases to trimming and J lost 4 bases, with 16 bases between them. The CDR3 loop is CASILWGSGETQYF. The CDR3 DNA sequence: TGTGCCAGCATCCTCTGGGGTTCTGGAGAGACCCAGTACTTC.

This sequence joins TRBV27 and TRBJ2-7; D assignment may be TRBD1 or TRBD2 (5 bases each). V dropped 6 bases and J dropped 5 bases, with 20 bases sitting between them. Germline values: CDR1 MNHEY, CDR2 SMNVEV (reference sequence). CDR3 length: 15 amino acids. The CDR3 DNA is TGTGCCAGCAGCTTACGGGGACCAAACTATCACGAGCAGTACTTC. The encoded protein is CASSLRGPNYHEQYF.

This sequence joins TRBV6-6 and TRBJ1-5; D gene unclear. The CDR3 spans 14 residues. Germline V gene sequence: CDR1 MNHNY, CDR2 SVGAGI (reference sequence). V lost 5 bases and J lost 3, with 11 bases in between. The CDR3 DNA reads as TGTGCCAGCAGTACGGCCTCGTACAATCAGCCCCAGCATTTT. This translates into CASSTASYNQPQHF.